These 20 T cell receptor beta chains were sequenced from one sample in a study of beta chain features in type 1 diabetes. Overall study findings and caveats: There was a moderate but significant shortening of TCRB CDR3s in all four CD4+ subsets of Type 1 diabetes patients.

These receptors have no known antigen. The authors reverse transcribed all of the isolated RNA, so sequencing captured expressed TCRB transcripts. The protocol was immunoSEQ multiplex PCR, while the TCRdb copy is restricted to in-frame clones and leaves out a portion. The sample yields about 660,000 clones, around an eighth seen once. The sequenced sample was naive CD4+ T cells from blood. The receptors originated from a man aged 18 to 30 with type 1 diabetes.

About this clone: This sample includes further DNA sequences coding for the same CDR3. The chain is built from TRBV7-2 and TRBJ2-3; either TRBD1 or TRBD2 may supply D (5 bases each). The CDR3 is 14 amino acids. V lost 3 bases and J lost 2, with 9 bases in between. The germline CDR1 and CDR2 sequences are SGHTA and FQGNSA. CDR3 amino acids: CASSLAGATDTQYF. The CDR3 DNA follows: TGTGCCAGCAGCTTGGCCGGGGCCACAGATACGCAGTATTTT.

This clone was detected a few times. This rearrangement joins TRBV10-3 to TRBJ2-5; D may be TRBD2 (6 bases). This CDR3 has 16 amino acids. Germline assignment: CDR1 ENHRY and CDR2 SYGVKD. V shed 4 bases and J shed 4 bases, with 19 bases lying between them. In DNA, the CDR3 is TGTGCCATCAGTGCCGGCGGGGCCAGGAGAGGAGAGACCCAGTACTTC. Translating it yields CAISAGGARRGETQYF.

This clone was found a few times. The chain carries TRBV19 and TRBJ2-5; D not resolved. Trimming removed 6 bases from V and 2 bases from J, with 4 bases in between. From germline, CDR1 is LNHDA and CDR2 SQIVND (reference sequence). The CDR3 covers 11 residues. In DNA, the CDR3 is TGTGCCAGTAGGGAACAAGAGACCCAGTACTTC. This encodes CASREQETQYF.

This chain links TRBV7-2 with TRBJ1-6; possibly TRBD1 for D (6 bases). This CDR3 has 13 residues. Trimming removed 1 base from V and 9 bases from J, with 7 bases in between. The germline V gene encodes CDR1 SGHTA and CDR2 FQGNSA. The CDR3 coding sequence is TGTGCCAGCAGCTTAGAACAGGGTTCACCCCTCCACTTT. Translated: CASSLEQGSPLHF.

V and J are TRBV30 and TRBJ1-6, with unresolved D. V dropped 5 bases and J dropped 10 bases, with 15 bases sitting between them. This CDR3 has 13 amino acids. Germline loops: CDR1 GTSNPN, CDR2 SVGIG (reference sequence). Here the CDR3 DNA reads TGTGCCTGGGGTTACAGTGGGGAATCACCCCTCCACTTT. It is translated as CAWGYSGESPLHF.

This sequence joins TRBV30 and TRBJ1-3, with D unclear. Germline V gene data show CDR1 as GTSNPN and CDR2 as SVGIG (reference sequence). Trimming left V 4 bases short and J 1 base short, with 5 bases between. The CDR3 contains 12 residues. CDR3 nucleotide sequence: TGTGCCTGGAAGCCATCTGGAAACACCATATATTTT. Translation gives CAWKPSGNTIYF.

This rearrangement joins TRBV10-1 to TRBJ2-5; D not resolved. From germline, CDR1 is WNHNN and CDR2 SYGVQD (reference sequence). Trimming removed 3 bases at V and 2 bases at J, with 7 bases between. CDR3 length: 13 amino acids. DNA for the CDR3: TGCGCCAGCAGTGATAACATTCAAGAGACCCAGTACTTC. Protein sequence: CASSDNIQETQYF.

The chain employs TRBV7-2 and TRBJ2-5, with a tentative D call TRBD2 (5 bases). Per germline, CDR1 SGHTA and CDR2 FQGNSA. V lost 1 base to trimming and J lost 4 bases, with 13 bases between them. The CDR3 runs to 15 residues. CDR3 in amino acids: CASSLGGIGSETQYF. The CDR3 coding sequence is TGTGCCAGCAGCTTAGGAGGGATTGGGTCAGAGACCCAGTACTTC.

This clone was counted only a few times. This chain joins TRBV2 and TRBJ1-1; 8 bases line up with TRBD1. After removal of 5 bases from V and 5 bases from J, the junction contained 7 bases not matched to a gene. CDR1 and CDR2 (germline): SNHLY, FYNNEI. The CDR3 covers 14 residues. The CDR3 is CASSFAGGWTEAFF. In nucleotides, the CDR3 is TGTGCCAGCAGTTTCGCAGGGGGCTGGACTGAAGCTTTCTTT.

The chain is built from TRBV5-1 and TRBJ2-3; D uncertain. This CDR3 has 14 residues. Trimming took off 2 bases at V and 1 base at J, with 8 bases between the two ends. Germline lookup yields CDR1 SGHRS and CDR2 YFSETQ. CDR3 region: CASSLTDGTDTQYF. CDR3 DNA sequence: TGCGCCAGCAGCTTAACGGATGGCACAGATACGCAGTATTTT.

This clone has only a few counts. The CDR3 reads CASSAARDRAIGYTF. DNA of the CDR3: TGTGCCAGTAGTGCAGCCCGGGACAGGGCTATTGGCTACACCTTC. The chain employs TRBV19 and TRBJ1-2, with 9 bases lining up with TRBD1. The V segment lost 5 bases and the J segment 7 bases; nucleotides outside the gene matches: 11. The CDR3 has 15 amino acids. The germline gives CDR1 LNHDA, CDR2 SQIVND (reference sequence).

The genes are TRBV4-1 and TRBJ2-7; no clear D. The germline V gene encodes CDR1 MGHRA and CDR2 YSYEKL. V lost 4 bases and J lost 3, with 13 bases in between. CDR3 length: 14 amino acids. CDR3 region: CASSRSTTLYEQYF. CDR3 sequence (DNA): TGCGCCAGCAGCCGTTCTACCACTCTCTACGAGCAGTACTTC.

This clone was recorded a few times. This rearrangement joins TRBV12-5 to TRBJ1-2; D not certain. Per the germline V gene, CDR1 is LGHNT and CDR2 is FRNRAP. The V and J ends lost 3 bases and 7 bases respectively, with 6 bases between them. The CDR3 runs to 11 residues. The CDR3 coding sequence is TGTGCTAGTGGTTTCCCTTGTGGCTACACCTTC. Translated, it gives CASGFPCGYTF. The whole variable domain, filled in from reference TRBV12-5 and TRBJ1-2, reads DARVTQTPRHKVTEMGQEVTMRCQPILGHNTVFWYRQTMMQGLELLAYFRNRAPLDDSGMPKDRFSAEMPDATLATLKIQPSEPRDSAVYFCASGFPCGYTFGSGTRLTVV.

This chain links TRBV20-1 with TRBJ2-1; D remains ambiguous. From germline, CDR1 is DFQATT and CDR2 SNEGSKA (reference sequence). The CDR3 runs 11 residues. Trimming cost V 6 bases and J 6 bases, with 9 bases left between them. The CDR3 bases are TGCAGTGCGGCTCGGACCAATGAGCAGTTCTTC. The encoded protein is CSAARTNEQFF.

This clone has a handful of counts. The CDR3 coding sequence is TGTGCCAGCAGGCCAACTAGCGGGAGTACCGGGGAGCTGTTTTTT. Amino acids: CASRPTSGSTGELFF. V is TRBV14 and J is TRBJ2-2, with 11 bases lining up with TRBD2. The CDR3 is made up of 15 amino acids. Germline V gives CDR1 SGHDN, CDR2 FVKESK. V lost 6 bases, J lost 5 bases, and 5 bases stayed unmatched.

This clone was counted a few times. J is TRBJ2-1 and V is TRBV28; D ambiguous. The CDR3 consists of 13 residues. Per the germline V gene, CDR1 is MDHEN and CDR2 is SYDVKM. The germline V and J ends were trimmed by 6 bases and 0 bases, with 6 bases remaining between them. CDR3 nucleotides: TGTGCCAGCAGCGGGCCCTCCTACAATGAGCAGTTCTTC. It encodes CASSGPSYNEQFF.

The gene calls are TRBV11-3 and TRBJ2-5, with D uncertain. The ends were cut back, 4 bases at V and 5 bases at J, with 11 bases in the middle. The CDR3 loop spans 13 amino acids. CDR1 SGHNT and CDR2 YENEEA come from the germline V gene. The CDR3 reads CASSSGLRETQYF. The CDR3 coding sequence is TGTGCCAGCAGCTCTGGGCTAAGGGAGACCCAGTACTTC.

This clone appeared a few times. CDR3 in amino acids: CASSPPGLASGELFF. The CDR3 DNA reads TGCGCCAGCAGCCCCCCGGGACTAGCATCCGGGGAGCTGTTTTTT. This rearrangement joins TRBV5-1 to TRBJ2-2; 9 bases fit TRBD2. After removal of 4 bases from V and 6 bases from J, the junction contained 7 bases not matched to a gene. This CDR3 is 15 amino acids long. CDR1 and CDR2 from the germline V gene are SGHRS and YFSETQ.

This clone was observed a handful of times. The rearrangement uses TRBV6-5 and TRBJ2-7; 7 nucleotides line up with TRBD2. This CDR3 spans 14 amino acids. CDR1 and CDR2 (germline): MNHEY, SVGAGI. The V and J ends lost 4 bases and 0 bases, in that order; junction bases with no gene match: 3. The CDR3 sequence is CASSWRGSSYEQYF. The CDR3, as DNA: TGTGCCAGCAGTTGGCGCGGGAGCTCCTACGAGCAGTACTTC.

This clone has just a few counts. The gene calls are TRBV28 and TRBJ1-1; D uncertain. Trimming left V 4 bases short and J 8 bases short, with 8 bases between. The CDR3 length is 11 residues. Germline-derived CDR1 and CDR2 are MDHEN and SYDVKM. CDR3 sequence (DNA): TGTGCCAGCAGTTGGGCGTCGGAAGCTTTCTTT. The encoded protein is CASSWASEAFF. Complete variable domain (other parts from reference TRBV28 and TRBJ1-1): DVKVTQSSRYLVKRTGEKVFLECVQDMDHENMFWYRQDPGLGLRLIYFSYDVKMKEKGDIPEGYSVSREKKERFSLILESASTNQTSMYLCASSWASEAFFGQGTRLTVV.